This T cell receptor beta chain is drawn from a study of cytomegalovirus exposure and HLA in healthy donors. V was shortened by 4 bases and J by 7 bases, with 15 bases between the two germline ends. The germline V gene has CDR1 SGHRS and CDR2 YFSETQ. The CDR3 has 14 residues. 13 Jbeta primers and 60 Vbeta primers were used for the PCR. TCRdb keeps only in-frame clones here, not all; method: immunoSEQ multiplex PCR. The sample carries some 140,000 clones, roughly 73% recorded once. The sequencing input was PBMCs. J is TRBJ1-5 and V is TRBV5-1; tentatively, D is TRBD1 (5 bases). The sequence was obtained from a male donor in good health and CMV-seronegative. CDR3 sequence reads: CASSPAGQDQPQHF. As DNA, the CDR3 is TGCGCCAGCAGCCCGGCGGGGCAGGACCAGCCCCAGCATTTT.